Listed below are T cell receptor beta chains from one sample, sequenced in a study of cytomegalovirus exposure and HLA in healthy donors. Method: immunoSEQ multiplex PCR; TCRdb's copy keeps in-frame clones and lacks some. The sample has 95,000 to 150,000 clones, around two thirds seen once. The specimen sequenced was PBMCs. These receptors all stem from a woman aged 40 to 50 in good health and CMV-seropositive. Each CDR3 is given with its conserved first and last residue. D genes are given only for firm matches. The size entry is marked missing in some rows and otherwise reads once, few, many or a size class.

cdr3_aa: CASRTTGRGGYTF; cdr3_nt: TGTGCCAGCAGGACCACAGGGAGGGGTGGCTACACCTTC; d_call: .; clone_size: .; j_call: TRBJ1-2; v_call: TRBV6-6
cdr3_aa: CASSRVVTGSYGYTF; cdr3_nt: TGTGCCAGTAGTAGGGTTGTGACAGGATCCTATGGCTACACCTTC; d_call: .; clone_size: .; j_call: TRBJ1-2; v_call: TRBV19
cdr3_aa: CSVPGQGFYEQYF; cdr3_nt: TGCAGCGTTCCCGGACAGGGTTTCTACGAGCAGTACTTC; d_call: TRBD1; clone_size: .; j_call: TRBJ2-7; v_call: TRBV29-1
cdr3_aa: CAWSLTGMNTEAFF; cdr3_nt: TGTGCCTGGAGTTTGACAGGTATGAACACTGAAGCTTTCTTT; d_call: .; clone_size: .; j_call: TRBJ1-1; v_call: TRBV30
cdr3_aa: CASSLGGGGGLPHNEQFF; cdr3_nt: TGTGCTAGCAGCTTAGGCGGCGGGGGGGGCTTACCTCACAATGAGCAGTTCTTC; d_call: TRBD2; clone_size: few; j_call: TRBJ2-1; v_call: TRBV7-7
cdr3_aa: CSSSLGFSGADTEAFF; cdr3_nt: TGTTCCAGCAGCTTGGGATTTTCAGGGGCGGACACTGAAGCTTTCTTT; d_call: .; clone_size: .; j_call: TRBJ1-1; v_call: TRBV7-9
cdr3_aa: CASSLPGNTEAFF; cdr3_nt: TGCGCCAGCAGCCTCCCGGGTAACACTGAAGCTTTCTTT; d_call: .; clone_size: .; j_call: TRBJ1-1; v_call: TRBV10-2
cdr3_aa: CASSRETGGLYNQPQHF; cdr3_nt: TGTGCCAGTAGTAGAGAGACAGGGGGGCTCTACAATCAGCCCCAGCATTTT; d_call: TRBD1; clone_size: .; j_call: TRBJ1-5; v_call: TRBV19
cdr3_aa: CASRLYTDTQYF; cdr3_nt: TGTGCCAGCAGGCTCTACACAGATACGCAGTATTTT; d_call: .; clone_size: .; j_call: TRBJ2-3; v_call: TRBV6-1
cdr3_aa: CASSWRENYEQYF; cdr3_nt: TGTGCCAGCAGCTGGCGGGAGAACTACGAGCAGTACTTC; d_call: TRBD2; clone_size: .; j_call: TRBJ2-7; v_call: TRBV11-2